Shown below are 20 T cell receptor beta chains from a single sample sequenced in a study of T cells after yellow fever vaccination (dated by TCRdb to about 2019). In light of the paper, this sample's treatment or condition label describes: live attenuated yellow fever vaccine strain. Libraries were built with 5' RACE. For sequencing, an Illumina HiSeq 2500 was employed. TCRdb reanalyzed the raw reads on its own, using fastp at Q25 for trimming and MiXCR for clone calling, and kept in-frame beta chains. Merged by CDR3 protein, the rows form single entries marked with the most common genes and DNA. This sample comprises about 50,000 distinct CDR3 sequences, roughly 6.9% of them detected only once. Together, the top ten hold around 44% of the sample. Sequencing was performed on CD8+ T cells sorted from PBMCs, taken on the day of the first yellow fever vaccination. The receptors stem from a man younger than 35 who received the YFV17D yellow fever vaccine.

The CDR3 sequence: CASSTGQGDYNEQFF. For the CDR3, the DNA is TGTGCCAGCAGCACGGGACAGGGCGACTACAATGAGCAGTTCTTC. V is TRBV11-3 and J is TRBJ2-1; 9 bases are shared with TRBD1. From germline, CDR1 is SGHNT and CDR2 YENEEA. The V and J ends lost 5 bases and 3 bases, in that order; junction bases with no gene match: 5. The length of the CDR3 is 15 residues.

Regarding this clonotype: It may be a read error: a sequence one base away is much more abundant. This sequence joins TRBV6-2 or TRBV6-3 and TRBJ1-1; possible D gene TRBD1, 6 bases. CDR1 MNHEY and CDR2 SVGEGT come from the germline V gene. CDR3 length equals 15 residues. The CDR3 protein is CASSYSLDPKGEALF. Here the CDR3 DNA reads TGTGCCAGCAGTTACTCCTTGGATCCTAAGGGGGAAGCTTTATTT.

The chain carries TRBV7-8 and TRBJ2-7; the D call may be TRBD1 or TRBD2 (5 bases each). CDR1 SGHVS and CDR2 FQNEAQ come from the germline V gene. This CDR3 contains 12 residues. V lost 4 bases to trimming and J lost 7 bases, with 11 bases between them. Here the CDR3 DNA reads TGTGCCAGCAGCTCCAATGGGGGTGAGCAGTACTTC. Its translation is CASSSNGGEQYF.

This clonotype was counted ten times or more. V is TRBV5-1 and J is TRBJ1-2; 9 positions match TRBD1. J lost 1 base, V lost 4 bases, and 2 bases had no gene match. Germline V CDR1 and CDR2: SGHRS, YFSETQ. The CDR3 runs 14 residues. The CDR3 protein is CASSGTGRNYGYTF. Written as DNA, the CDR3 is TGCGCCAGCAGCGGGACAGGGCGTAACTATGGCTACACCTTC.

This clonotype has more than one count but fewer than ten. The V and J genes are TRBV27 and TRBJ2-1; 15 bases map to TRBD2. Germline trimming cut 4 bases from V and 4 bases from J; bases unmatched to any gene: 8. The CDR3 is 18 amino acids. The V gene's germline CDR1 is MNHEY and CDR2 SMNVEV (reference sequence). The CDR3 loop reads CASSYGLAGGPSYNEQFF. In DNA form, the CDR3 reads TGTGCCAGCAGTTACGGACTAGCGGGGGGGCCGTCGTACAATGAGCAGTTCTTC.

This clonotype has ten or more counts. The chain couples TRBV7-7 to TRBJ2-1, with D perhaps matching TRBD2 (5 bases). CDR3 length: 13 residues. V was clipped by 1 base and J by 8 bases, with 9 bases between them. Germline CDR1 and CDR2: SSHAT and FNYEAQ (reference sequence). Here the CDR3 DNA reads TGTGCCAGCAGCTTAGACGGGGTGGATGAGCAGTTCTTC. Translation: CASSLDGVDEQFF.

In its sample, this clonotype was seen many times. The chain uses TRBV27 and TRBJ1-2, with D possibly being TRBD1 (5 bases). The CDR3 runs to 13 residues. Germline V lookup: CDR1 MNHEY, CDR2 SMNVEV (reference sequence). The ends were cut back, 6 bases at V and 4 bases at J, with 12 bases in the middle. CDR3 region: CASSHQGSYGYTF. CDR3 DNA: TGTGCCAGCAGCCACCAGGGTAGCTATGGCTACACCTTC.

This clonotype came up a few times. V gene TRBV20-1 combines with J gene TRBJ2-5; D is uncertain. Per germline, CDR1 DFQATT and CDR2 SNEGSKA (reference sequence). There are 12 residues in the CDR3. Trimming removed 0 bases at V and 3 bases at J, with 5 bases between. The CDR3 is CSARDWEETQYF. The CDR3 coding sequence is TGCAGTGCTAGAGACTGGGAAGAGACCCAGTACTTC.

This clonotype was found many times. This sequence joins TRBV19 and TRBJ1-1; 10 positions agree with TRBD1. Germline V CDR1 and CDR2: LNHDA, SQIVND (reference sequence). J gave up 11 bases and V 5 bases, and 8 bases lay outside the gene matches. The CDR3 is 13 residues long. Here the CDR3 DNA reads TGTGCCAGTAGTTTGGGGACAGGGGTGGATGCTTTCTTT. Amino acids: CASSLGTGVDAFF.

Points on this clonotype: A junction end diverges from the germline sequence, so it may reflect a read error. The chain uses TRBV27 and TRBJ1-6, with D perhaps matching TRBD1 (5 bases). The CDR3 has 14 amino acids. Germline assignment: CDR1 MNHEY and CDR2 SMNVEV (reference sequence). This CDR3 is CASTPGTGDSPLRF. In DNA form, the CDR3 reads TGTGCCAGCACCCCCGGGACCGGCGATTCACCCCTCCGCTTT.

The chain carries TRBV19 and TRBJ1-1; a weak D match, TRBD1 (6 bases). The germline gives CDR1 LNHDA, CDR2 SQIVND (reference sequence). Deletions cut 5 bases from V and 4 bases from J, with 11 bases between. The CDR3 spans 13 residues. DNA for the CDR3: TGTGCCAGTAGTTTGGGGGGCGCCACTGAAGCTTTCTTT. Translation gives CASSLGGATEAFF.

This clonotype was observed at least ten times. This rearrangement joins TRBV6-1 to TRBJ2-2; a possible D gene is TRBD1 (5 bases). The germline V gene has CDR1 MNHNS and CDR2 SASEGT. Trimming left V 5 bases short and J 4 bases short, with 11 bases between. This CDR3 is 14 amino acids long. The DNA of the CDR3 is TGTGCCAGCAGTCCAGGGCCTTCCACCGGGGAGCTGTTTTTT. It encodes CASSPGPSTGELFF.

Many counts were recorded for this clonotype. The J gene is TRBJ2-5, the V gene TRBV20-1; D unclear. The CDR3 contains 14 residues. Germline V gene lookup returns CDR1 DFQATT and CDR2 SNEGSKA (reference sequence). Trimming removed 2 bases from V and 5 bases from J, with 15 bases in between. The CDR3 DNA sequence: TGCAGTGCTAGACTCTTTGGCGGAGAGGAGACCCAGTACTTC. It translates to CSARLFGGEETQYF.

This clonotype was seen at least ten times. This chain links TRBV5-6 with TRBJ1-5; D is unclear. Trimming shortened V by 0 bases and J by 3 bases, and 4 bases separated the two germline ends. Germline values: CDR1 SGHDT, CDR2 YYEEEE. The CDR3 covers 13 residues. The CDR3 reads CASSLGDNQPQHF. CDR3 nucleotides: TGTGCCAGCAGCTTGGGTGACAATCAGCCCCAGCATTTT.

This clonotype was recorded many times. This chain joins TRBV27 and TRBJ1-2; 8 bases map to TRBD1. In germline, CDR1 is MNHEY, CDR2 SMNVEV (reference sequence). The CDR3 runs 16 residues. Unmatched junction bases numbered 14, after V lost 6 bases and J lost 5 bases. The CDR3 sequence: CASSPGTGVVPYGYTF. CDR3 nucleotides: TGTGCCAGCAGCCCCGGGACAGGAGTCGTACCGTATGGCTACACCTTC.

This clonotype occurred a few times. The V gene is TRBV4-3, the J gene TRBJ2-7; maybe TRBD2 (6 bases). Germline V lookup: CDR1 LGHNA, CDR2 YSLEER. The ends were cut back, 0 bases at V and 6 bases at J, with 15 bases in the middle. This CDR3 has 15 amino acids. This CDR3 is CASSQDLSGSGEQYF. CDR3 sequence (DNA): TGCGCCAGCAGCCAAGATCTTAGCGGCTCGGGCGAGCAGTACTTC.

This clonotype was found a few times. The genes are TRBV6-5 and TRBJ2-7; perhaps TRBD1 as D (6 bases). Germline values: CDR1 MNHEY, CDR2 SVGAGI. The CDR3 runs 14 residues. V lost 4 bases and J 13 bases, leaving 23 bases between the germline ends. CDR3 amino acids: CASSSFDRLVGCYF. The CDR3 bases are TGTGCCAGCAGTTCCTTCGACAGGTTGGTGGGGTGCTACTTC.

This clonotype has only a few counts. This rearrangement joins TRBV27 to TRBJ2-4, with 7 bases aligning to TRBD1. This CDR3 has 16 residues. The V segment lost 6 bases and the J segment 0 bases; nucleotides outside the gene matches: 8. In germline, CDR1 is MNHEY, CDR2 SMNVEV (reference sequence). The CDR3 loop reads CASSRRQGIAKNIQYF. The CDR3 nucleotides are TGTGCCAGCAGCCGACGACAGGGCATAGCCAAAAACATTCAGTACTTC.

This chain joins TRBV5-6 and TRBJ2-1; no definite D call. V was cut by 0 bases and J by 6 bases, with 13 bases left in between. Germline CDR1 is SGHDT and CDR2 is YYEEEE. The CDR3 has 15 amino acids. CDR3 region: CASSLVRIGANEQFF. The CDR3 DNA reads TGTGCCAGCAGCTTGGTTCGAATAGGCGCCAATGAGCAGTTCTTC.

Relative to its sample, this clonotype is medium-sized (0.01 to 0.1%). J is TRBJ2-7 and V is TRBV7-9; D tentatively fits TRBD1 or TRBD2 (5 bases each). Per the germline V gene, CDR1 is SEHNR and CDR2 is FQNEAQ (reference sequence). V dropped 5 bases and J dropped 3 bases, with 11 bases sitting between them. The CDR3 spans 13 residues. CDR3 in amino acids: CASSPGQVYEQYF. The CDR3, as DNA: TGTGCCAGCAGCCCGGGGCAGGTCTACGAGCAGTACTTC.